This is a list of T cell receptor beta chains from one sample in a study of T cells after yellow fever vaccination. MiXCR, run by TCRdb on the 5' RACE reads, gives a single entry per CDR3 protein. The sample records approximately 300,000 distinct CDR3 sequences, approximately 12% being singletons. The material sequenced was CD4+ T cells sorted from PBMCs, taken 45 days after the yellow fever booster vaccination. The receptors were sampled from a young man who received the YFV17D yellow fever vaccine. Each CDR3 is given with its conserved first and last residue.

TRBV20-1	TRBJ1-6	CSARPRYQGINYSYNSPLHF
TRBV20-1	TRBJ1-2	CSARGQGGYGYTF
TRBV24-1	TRBJ1-2	CATPRGGTYNYGYTF
TRBV3-1	TRBJ2-3	CASSVRDRDTDTQYF
TRBV7-2	TRBJ1-5	CASSLYGRSSNQPQHF
TRBV6-1	TRBJ2-7	CASSNPRDGPYEQYF
TRBV20-1	TRBJ1-6	CSARDGRQGSNSPLHF
TRBV7-9	TRBJ2-3	CASSRSGTTDTQYF
TRBV4-3	TRBJ2-2	CASSQAGLAGGKTGELFF
TRBV9	TRBJ1-1	CASSGTGGAGTEAFF
TRBV2	TRBJ2-3	CASGLDTQYF
TRBV12-3/TRBV12-4	TRBJ1-5	CASRPQQGNQPQHF
TRBV12-3/TRBV12-4	TRBJ2-2	CASSPFETGELFF
TRBV7-8	TRBJ1-1	CASSGNTVNTEAFF
TRBV6-2/TRBV6-3	TRBJ1-5	CASSYSLTGVGNQPQHF
TRBV19	TRBJ2-2	CATGIGQANTGELFF
TRBV4-3	TRBJ1-2	CASSQGVGTAAGGYTF
TRBV6-5	TRBJ1-2	CASRLGQGVYGYTF